These 3 T cell receptor beta chains share one sample of origin, sequenced in a study of T cells after yellow fever vaccination (dated by TCRdb to the late 2010s). Explained via the paper, the treatment or condition label denotes: live attenuated yellow fever vaccine strain. The library was built by means of 5' RACE. The reads were generated on an Illumina HiSeq 2500. TCRdb trimmed the raw reads at Q25, called clones with MiXCR and kept productive beta chains. Each CDR3 protein gets just one entry, which takes the most common genes and DNA from the rows behind it. This sample comprises about 110,000 distinct CDR3 sequences, more than 7.5% of them detected only once. The top ten clonotypes cover 25% of the sample. This specimen consisted of CD8+ T cells sorted from PBMCs, obtained 45 days after the yellow fever booster vaccination. The receptors originated from a young man who received the YFV17D yellow fever vaccine.

The sample holds many counts of this clonotype. This chain connects TRBV27 to TRBJ1-2, with a possible D match to TRBD1 (5 bases). CDR1 and CDR2 from the germline V gene are MNHEY and SMNVEV (reference sequence). V was cut by 8 bases and J by 3 bases, with 13 bases left in between. The CDR3 loop spans 13 amino acids. In DNA, the CDR3 is TGTGCCAGCCGGGCTGGGGCCCACTATGGCTACACCTTC. This sequence encodes CASRAGAHYGYTF.

This clonotype was seen repeatedly, ten times or more. This rearrangement joins TRBV27 to TRBJ2-7; 9 bases map to TRBD2. Trimming took 6 bases from V and 1 from J; bases not matched to a gene: 7. The CDR3 sequence is 15 residues long. Germline values: CDR1 MNHEY, CDR2 SMNVEV (reference sequence). The CDR3 coding sequence is TGTGCCAGCAGATCGGGACTAGCACGATCCTACGAGCAGTACTTC. Its translation: CASRSGLARSYEQYF.

The chain has TRBV7-9 and TRBJ2-2; 7 bases agree with TRBD2. Germline assignment: CDR1 SEHNR and CDR2 FQNEAQ (reference sequence). Trimming took 6 bases from V and 4 from J; bases not matched to a gene: 14. This CDR3 spans 17 amino acids. CDR3 DNA sequence: TGTGCCAGCAGTCAAAGGAGCGGGACTGCGACCACCGGGGAGCTGTTTTTT. Protein: CASSQRSGTATTGELFF.